This T cell receptor (beta chain) derives from a study of cytomegalovirus exposure and HLA in healthy donors. Study-wide background: Within the Caucasian-associated ancestry cluster were 65% to 85% of the roughly 380 genotyped donors.

Germline CDR1 reads LNHDA; CDR2 reads SQIVND (reference sequence). The CDR3 spans 18 residues. With 5 bases clipped from V and 6 bases from J, the junction kept 13 bases outside the gene matches. In the PCR, 60 Vbeta and 13 Jbeta primers were used. TCRdb's table, derived via immunoSEQ multiplex PCR, lists solely in-frame clones and lacks some. The repertoire has about 190,000 clones, 83% of them found once; the top ten carry around 1.6%. V is TRBV19 and J is TRBJ2-7; 16 bases line up with TRBD2. This receptor was taken from a man aged 35-49 years in good health and CMV-seropositive. The sequenced material came from PBMCs. The CDR3 spells CASSAGLAGGPVGFEQYF. The CDR3, as DNA: TGTGCCAGTAGTGCGGGACTAGCGGGAGGGCCGGTGGGGTTCGAGCAGTACTTC.